Listed below are T cell receptor beta chains from one sample, sequenced in a study of cytomegalovirus exposure and HLA in healthy donors. The protocol was immunoSEQ multiplex PCR, while the TCRdb copy is restricted to in-frame clones and leaves out a portion. The data show 110,000 or so clones, approximately 80% seen once. Material: PBMCs. The source is a man between 18 and 29 years old in good health and CMV-seropositive. CDR3s include the opening cysteine and the closing phenylalanine or tryptophan. The D gene is left open where the match is weak. Rows give clone size only sometimes, using once, few, many, or a class for an expanded clone.

>-|TRBD1|TRBV6-1|TRBJ1-5
CASSLTGTHQPQHF
TGTGCCAGCAGTCTGACAGGGACCCATCAGCCCCAGCATTTT
>few|-|TRBV6-5|TRBJ1-1
CASSYRVNTEAFF
TGTGCCAGCAGTTATCGGGTGAACACTGAAGCTTTCTTT
>-|TRBD1|TRBV7-9|TRBJ2-7
CASSLATGPYEQYF
TGTGCCAGCAGCTTAGCGACAGGGCCCTACGAGCAGTACTTC
>-|-|TRBV2|TRBJ1-1
CASRQPNTEAFF
TGTGCCAGCAGACAACCGAACACTGAAGCTTTCTTT
>-|TRBD1|TRBV6-5|TRBJ1-2
CASSWTGDGYGYTF
TGTGCCAGCAGCTGGACAGGGGACGGCTATGGCTACACCTTC
>-|TRBD1|TRBV6-5|TRBJ1-2
CASSYSRDREGFGYTF
TGTGCCAGCAGTTACTCAAGGGACAGGGAGGGTTTTGGCTACACCTTC
>-|-|TRBV5-1|TRBJ1-1
CASSFSGGDTEAFF
TGCGCCAGCAGCTTTTCGGGGGGGGACACTGAAGCTTTCTTT
>-|-|TRBV28|TRBJ2-3
CASSSGAGDTQYF
TGTGCCAGCAGTTCAGGGGCGGGAGATACGCAGTATTTT
>-|TRBD2|TRBV27|TRBJ2-5
CASSPRLAGGQNEETQYF
TGTGCCAGCAGTCCCAGACTAGCGGGGGGGCAGAATGAAGAGACCCAGTACTTC
>-|-|TRBV9|TRBJ2-1
CASSERNEQFF
TGTGCCAGCAGCGAGCGGAATGAGCAGTTCTTC
>-|TRBD1|TRBV28|TRBJ1-2
CASRYTGGGDYGYTF
TGTGCCAGCAGGTATACAGGGGGCGGAGACTATGGCTACACCTTC
>-|-|TRBV5-4|TRBJ2-3
CASREGADTQYF
TGTGCCAGCAGGGAGGGGGCGGATACGCAGTATTTT
>-|TRBD1|TRBV11-2|TRBJ1-4
CASSFRQGLEEKLFF
TGTGCCAGCAGCTTCAGACAGGGACTAGAGGAAAAACTGTTTTTT
>-|TRBD1|TRBV11-1|TRBJ2-7
CASSLRPGQDSYEQYF
TGTGCCAGCAGCTTAAGGCCGGGACAGGACTCCTACGAGCAGTACTTC
>-|-|TRBV19|TRBJ1-1
CASISGWDTEAFF
TGTGCCAGTATCTCCGGGTGGGACACTGAAGCTTTCTTT
>-|TRBD2|TRBV9|TRBJ2-6
CASSPSLAGAYSGANVLTF
TGTGCCAGCAGCCCCAGCCTAGCGGGGGCCTACTCTGGGGCCAACGTCCTGACTTTC
>-|-|TRBV4-1|TRBJ1-2
CASSQLSPDSYGYTF
TGCGCCAGCAGCCAACTTTCCCCCGACAGCTATGGCTACACCTTC
>-|TRBD1|TRBV23-1|TRBJ2-5
CASSQSWRTGKETQYF
TGCGCCAGCAGTCAATCCTGGAGGACAGGGAAAGAGACCCAGTACTTC
>-|TRBD1|TRBV15|TRBJ1-2
CATSSLARGSNYGYTF
TGTGCCACCAGCAGCTTAGCCAGGGGGAGTAACTATGGCTACACCTTC
>-|-|TRBV7-9|TRBJ2-4
CASSLAENSQYF
TGTGCCAGCAGCTTAGCGGAAAACAGTCAGTACTTC
>once|TRBD1|TRBV20-1|TRBJ2-3
CSSLRDRTQYF
TGCAGTTCCCTCCGGGACAGGACGCAGTATTTT
>few|-|TRBV4-1|TRBJ2-7
CASSQDRTTSYEQYF
TGCGCCAGCAGCCAAGATCGGACTACCTCCTACGAGCAGTACTTC
>-|-|TRBV18|TRBJ2-1
CASSDRLFYNEQFF
TGTGCCAGCTCCGACAGGCTCTTCTACAATGAGCAGTTCTTC
>-|TRBD1|TRBV6-6|TRBJ1-2
CASSYVGQSYGYTF
TGTGCCAGCAGTTACGTGGGACAGAGCTATGGCTACACCTTC
>-|-|TRBV5-1|TRBJ2-5
CASSLRPGEETQYF
TGCGCCAGCAGCTTACGTCCCGGGGAAGAGACCCAGTACTTC
>-|-|TRBV6-6|TRBJ1-4
CASSERELFF
TGTGCCAGCAGTGAACGGGAACTGTTTTTT
>once|-|TRBV2|TRBJ1-1
CASTDRWNTEAFF
TGTGCCAGCACGGACAGATGGAACACTGAAGCTTTCTTT
>-|TRBD2|TRBV29-1|TRBJ2-7
CSAGTSGRIGSYEQYF
TGCAGCGCCGGGACTAGCGGGAGGATCGGGTCCTACGAGCAGTACTTC
>-|TRBD2|TRBV5-4|TRBJ2-1
CASSGTSVYNEQFF
TGTGCCAGCAGCGGGACTAGCGTATACAATGAGCAGTTCTTC
>-|-|TRBV5-8|TRBJ1-5
CASRTRGLNQPQHF
TGTGCCAGCAGGACTCGAGGGCTCAATCAGCCCCAGCATTTT
>-|TRBD1|TRBV27|TRBJ1-2
CASSLSGQGGIYGYTF
TGTGCCAGCAGTCTCTCGGGACAGGGGGGAATCTATGGCTACACCTTC
>-|TRBD1|TRBV6-6|TRBJ1-2
CATYPGQGAGNYGYTF
TGTGCCACTTATCCGGGACAGGGGGCAGGGAACTATGGCTACACCTTC
>-|-|TRBV11-3|TRBJ1-6
CASSSSALVGSPLHF
TGTGCCAGCAGCTCCAGTGCCTTGGTTGGTTCACCCCTCCACTTT
>-|TRBD1|TRBV27|TRBJ2-7
CASSFIVSQGAAYEQYF
TGTGCCAGCAGTTTTATCGTTTCACAGGGGGCTGCCTACGAGCAGTACTTC
>-|-|TRBV28|TRBJ1-1
CASSSIRGGREAFF
TGTGCCAGCAGTTCTATAAGGGGGGGGAGGGAAGCTTTCTTT
>few|TRBD1|TRBV27|TRBJ1-4
CASSVGQGDEKLFF
TGTGCCAGCAGTGTGGGACAGGGTGATGAAAAACTGTTTTTT
>-|-|TRBV27|TRBJ1-1
CASSKSGTEAFF
TGTGCCAGCAGCAAGTCCGGCACTGAAGCTTTCTTT
>-|-|TRBV7-9|TRBJ1-4
CASSLGQRNEKLFF
TGTGCCAGCAGCCTTGGACAGAGAAATGAAAAACTGTTTTTT
>-|-|TRBV7-6|TRBJ1-1
CASSLGVRTEAFF
TGTGCCAGCAGCTTAGGGGTGCGGACTGAAGCTTTCTTT
>-|TRBD1|TRBV5-1|TRBJ2-7
CASSQGQGFVEQYF
TGCGCCAGCAGCCAGGGACAGGGGTTTGTAGAGCAGTACTTC
>few|-|TRBV19|TRBJ2-2
CASTISFPYNGNTGELFF
TGTGCCAGTACGATAAGTTTCCCCTATAACGGGAACACCGGGGAGCTGTTTTTT
>-|-|TRBV7-8|TRBJ2-1
CASSFGGRGAYNEQFF
TGTGCCAGCAGCTTTGGTGGGAGAGGAGCCTACAATGAGCAGTTCTTC
>-|TRBD1|TRBV6-5|TRBJ1-5
CASSRHRGINQPQHF
TGTGCCAGCAGTCGACACAGGGGTATCAATCAGCCCCAGCATTTT
>-|-|TRBV9|TRBJ2-5
CASSVSGRSGTWETQYF
TGTGCCAGCAGCGTATCGGGGAGGTCAGGGACGTGGGAGACCCAGTACTTC
>-|TRBD1|TRBV7-9|TRBJ1-2
CASSWGQALSNYGYTF
TGTGCCAGCAGCTGGGGACAGGCCCTTTCTAACTATGGCTACACCTTC
>-|-|TRBV20-1|TRBJ1-1
CSATDNTEAFF
TGCAGTGCTACCGACAATACTGAAGCTTTCTTT
>once|-|TRBV30|TRBJ2-2
CAWSALGGELFF
TGTGCCTGGAGCGCCCTCGGGGGGGAGCTGTTTTTT
>-|TRBD2|TRBV19|TRBJ2-1
CASSIVLAAGQFF
TGTGCCAGTAGTATAGTGCTAGCGGCTGGGCAGTTCTTC
>-|TRBD1|TRBV7-9|TRBJ1-5
CASSPGQDNSNQPQHF
TGTGCCAGCAGCCCAGGACAGGACAATAGCAATCAGCCCCAGCATTTT
>-|-|TRBV7-9|TRBJ1-1
CASSLERQETEAFF
TGTGCCAGCAGCTTAGAACGACAGGAGACTGAAGCTTTCTTT
>-|TRBD2|TRBV4-1|TRBJ2-1
CASSPPPSGSLNEQFF
TGCGCCAGCAGCCCCCCTCCCAGCGGGAGTCTCAATGAGCAGTTCTTC
>-|-|TRBV21-1|TRBJ2-7
CASSKLRLAGEGYEQYF
TGTGCCAGCAGCAAACTCCGACTAGCGGGAGAGGGCTACGAGCAGTACTTC
>-|-|TRBV14|TRBJ1-2
CAGSQEVRSVGLLDYGYTF
TGTGCCGGCAGCCAAGAGGTAAGGTCGGTGGGACTTTTGGATTATGGCTACACCTTC